This T cell receptor (beta chain) was sequenced in a study of shared clonotypes between healthy human individuals. Study at large: The donor group consisted of a couple of women and a few men, aged 18 to 49. Overall study findings and caveats: Clonotype sharing among donors, it was expected, would be affected by sequencing depth. Specimens sampled were limited to blood, with tissue repertoires likely differing.

As regards this clone: The antigen remains undetermined.

Produced via immunoSEQ multiplex PCR; TCRdb's table is partial and in-frame only. The table records under 2.5 million clones, 85% to 95% of them present only once. This receptor was identified in a man between 18 and 29 years old in good health. Some clones in this sample may be carry-over from other donors' samples. The sequencing sample was made of naive CD4+ T cells from PBMCs. Noted subset: CD45RA+ positively selected.

The CDR3 DNA follows: TGCAGCGTTGATATCGGCAGCGCTAACACTGAAGCTTTCTTT. As protein: CSVDIGSANTEAFF. The chain carries TRBV29-1 and TRBJ1-1; D gene uncertain. V lost 3 bases, J lost 2 bases, and 13 bases lay in between. The germline V gene encodes CDR1 SQVTM and CDR2 ANQGSEA. CDR3 length: 14 amino acids.